What follows describes a single T cell receptor beta chain. The antigen remains undetermined. Across 18 months, stable Graves' hyperthyroidism was marked by no progression to ophthalmopathy. Criteria for exclusion of patients were uncontrolled infection, other autoimmune disease, pregnancy or lactation. The sample belongs to a study of T cells in Graves' hyperthyroidism and ophthalmopathy. The TCR beta CDR3 regions underwent amplification using RNA transcripts as the source. Using the HTBI primer set, a first-round RT-PCR was run on the TCR CDR3. TCRdb re-called the multiplex PCR reads through MiXCR, storing one row per CDR3 protein. The sample records around 350,000 distinct CDR3 sequences, 20% to 30% being singletons. After removal of 4 bases from V and 0 bases from J, the junction contained 5 bases not matched to a gene. This CDR3 contains 16 residues. CDR1 is SGHRS, CDR2 YFSETQ, per germline. General study findings and limits: Ophthalmopathy was model-predicted a median 6.5 months pre-onset. Most thyroid clonotypes expanded above 0.001 appeared in blood too.

The genes are TRBV5-1 and TRBJ2-5; TRBD2 matches at 11 bases. Sequencing was performed on blood. The sequence was obtained from a man in his fifties or sixties with Graves' hyperthyroidism. As DNA, the CDR3 is TGCGCCAGCAGCGTGGGACTAGCGGTCAACCAAGAGACCCAGTACTTC. As protein: CASSVGLAVNQETQYF.